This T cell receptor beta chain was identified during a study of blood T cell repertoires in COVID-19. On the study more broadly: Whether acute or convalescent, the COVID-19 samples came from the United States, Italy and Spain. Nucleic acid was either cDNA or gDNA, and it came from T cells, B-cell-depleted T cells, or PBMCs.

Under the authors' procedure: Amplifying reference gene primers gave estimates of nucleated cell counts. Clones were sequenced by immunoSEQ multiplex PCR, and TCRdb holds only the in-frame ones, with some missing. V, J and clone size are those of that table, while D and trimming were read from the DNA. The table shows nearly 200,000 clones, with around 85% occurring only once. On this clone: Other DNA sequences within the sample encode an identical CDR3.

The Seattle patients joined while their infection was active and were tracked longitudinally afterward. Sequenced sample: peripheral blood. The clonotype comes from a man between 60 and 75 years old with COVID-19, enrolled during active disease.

This chain's CDR3 is CASIPGGTGNTIYF. CDR3 nucleotide sequence: TGTGCCAGCATTCCAGGGGGAACTGGAAACACCATATATTTT. The chain couples TRBV6-5 to TRBJ1-3, with 7 positions matching TRBD1. V lost 7 bases to trimming and J lost 2 bases; unmatched junction nucleotides: 5. Germline-derived CDR1 and CDR2 are MNHEY and SVGAGI. The CDR3 covers 14 residues.